These 19 T cell receptor beta chains came from one sample sequenced in a study of tumor and adjacent non-tumor tissue in lung cancer. RNA was extracted from bulk tissue without any cell sorting. TCRbeta libraries were built with three rounds of nested PCR, modified from ARM-PCR. TCRdb redid the calling of the multiplex PCR reads with MiXCR, one entry per CDR3 protein. The sample lists 75,000 to 100,000 distinct CDR3 sequences, less than 80% occurring once. Sequenced sample: lung tumor tissue. Receptors were obtained from a man aged 55 to 69 with non-small cell lung cancer.

On this clonotype: At one of its ends the junction is not consistent with the germline gene, which may arise from a read error. The rearrangement joins TRBV5-5 to TRBJ1-5, with TRBD1 matching 9 bases. CDR1 SGHKS and CDR2 YYEKEE come from the germline V gene (reference sequence). This CDR3 contains 14 residues. CDR3 nucleotide sequence: TGTGCCATCAGCCGGACAGGGGAAGTCCAACCCCAGCATTTT. Its protein product is CAISRTGEVQPQHF. The variable domain in full, completed from reference TRBV5-5 and TRBJ1-5, reads DAGVTQSPTHLIKTRGQQVTLRCSPISGHKSVSWYQQVLGQGPQFIFQYYEKEERGRGNFPDRFSARQFPNYSSELNVNALLLGDSALYLCAISRTGEVQPQHFGDGTRLSIL.

This clonotype appeared many times. The chain is built from TRBV7-9 and TRBJ2-5; 8 bases align to TRBD1. CDR1 is SEHNR, CDR2 FQNEAQ, per germline (reference sequence). V shed 5 bases and J 4 bases; nucleotides not matched to a gene: 3. The CDR3 runs 13 residues. The CDR3 reads CASSRGQVETQYF. As DNA, the CDR3 is TGTGCCAGCAGCCGGGGACAGGTAGAGACCCAGTACTTC.

The chain is built from TRBV19 and TRBJ1-1; 7 bases align to TRBD1. Trimming took 5 bases from V and 5 from J; bases not matched to a gene: 5. This CDR3 region has 13 residues. Germline V gene data show CDR1 as LNHDA and CDR2 as SQIVND (reference sequence). The CDR3 bases are TGTGCCAGTAGTTTTACAGGGGATACTGAAGCTTTCTTT. Translated, it gives CASSFTGDTEAFF.

The rearrangement uses TRBV10-3 and TRBJ2-7, with 8 positions matching TRBD2. The junction had 7 bases not matched to a gene; V was cut back by 6 bases and J by 0 bases. The V gene's germline CDR1 is ENHRY and CDR2 SYGVKD. The CDR3 is 15 amino acids. The CDR3 DNA reads TGTGCCATCAGGACTAGCGCGTCTATCTCCTACGAGCAGTACTTC. This sequence encodes CAIRTSASISYEQYF.

Worth noting for this clonotype: This CDR3 fails to terminate in the conserved phenylalanine or tryptophan, so it likely reflects a read error. The genes are TRBV10-2 and TRBJ2-3; D is undetermined. From germline, CDR1 is WSHSY and CDR2 SAAADI. The CDR3 length is 12 residues. The V gene lost 8 bases and the J gene lost 4 bases, with 10 bases spanning the gap. CDR3 sequence: CASCTGADTQYI. DNA of the CDR3: TGCGCCAGCTGCACCGGTGCAGATACGCAGTATATT.

In the case of this clonotype: An end of the junction differs from the germline gene, which may be a read error. The rearrangement joins TRBV28 to TRBJ2-7, with 10 bases identical to TRBD1. The germline CDR1 and CDR2 sequences are MDHEN and SYDVKM. The CDR3 has 15 residues. This CDR3 is CASSPYGTGAYEQYF. The CDR3 nucleotides read TGTGCAAGCAGCCCCTACGGGACAGGGGCATACGAGCAGTACTTC.

This sequence joins TRBV7-9 and TRBJ2-1; the D is unclear. CDR1 is SEHNR, CDR2 FQNEAQ, per germline (reference sequence). CDR3 length equals 14 residues. V lost 3 bases and J lost 5, with 11 bases in between. CDR3 in amino acids: CASSFGVSHNEQFF. The CDR3 DNA follows: TGTGCCAGCAGCTTTGGGGTGTCCCACAATGAGCAGTTCTTC.

This clonotype turned up a few times. The DNA of the CDR3 is TGTGCCAGTGGTCGAGACTTTCACACTGAAGCTTTCTTT. Translated: CASGRDFHTEAFF. The V gene is TRBV19, the J gene TRBJ1-1; no reliable D call. This CDR3 comprises 13 residues. Trimming cost V 8 bases and J 3 bases, with 13 bases left between them. Germline assignment: CDR1 LNHDA and CDR2 SQIVND (reference sequence).

This clonotype was observed once. The chain couples TRBV12-3 or TRBV12-4 to TRBJ2-4, with 8 bases identical to TRBD2. V was pared by 7 bases and J by 0 bases, with 14 bases of the junction left unmatched. The CDR3 is 18 residues long. The DNA for the CDR3 is TGTGCCAGCACTTCCGGACTAGCAAAACCTAAAGCCAAAAACATTCAGTACTTC. Its protein is CASTSGLAKPKAKNIQYF.

As regards this clonotype: Given a much more abundant clone one base away, this may be a read error. The gene calls are TRBV20-1 and TRBJ1-6; D is undetermined. CDR1 DFQATT and CDR2 SNEGSKA come from the germline V gene (reference sequence). The CDR3 sequence is 14 residues long. CDR3 bases: TGCAATGCTAGAGAGGTACAGCCTAATTCACCCCTCCACTTT. Residues: CNAREVQPNSPLHF.

This chain links TRBV29-1 with TRBJ2-5; 11 positions match TRBD2. Germline CDR1 SQVTM, CDR2 ANQGSEA. The CDR3 covers 14 residues. J was trimmed by 3 bases and V by 8 bases; bases with no gene match: 8. The CDR3 DNA is TGCAGCCTTGTGACTAGCGGGGAGGAAGAGACCCAGTACTTC. This sequence encodes CSLVTSGEEETQYF.

About this clonotype itself: At one of its ends the junction is not consistent with the germline gene, which may arise from a read error. The chain has TRBV6-2 or TRBV6-3 and TRBJ2-5, with D uncertain. Germline lookup yields CDR1 MNHEY and CDR2 SVGEGT. There are 14 residues in the CDR3. The CDR3 loop is CAGSHSWTKETQYF. The CDR3 DNA sequence: TGTGCCGGCAGTCACTCTTGGACGAAAGAGACCCAGTACTTC.

By sample share, this clonotype is medium-sized. The DNA of the CDR3 is TGTGCCTGGAGAGACCCCCGCGGGACAGTTTATGGCTACACCTTC. Protein sequence: CAWRDPRGTVYGYTF. This rearrangement joins TRBV30 to TRBJ1-2; 7 nucleotides line up with TRBD1. CDR1 GTSNPN and CDR2 SVGIG come from the germline V gene (reference sequence). The V gene end was trimmed by 3 bases and the J gene end by 5 bases; junction bases not matched to a gene: 12. This CDR3 region has 15 residues.

The chain is built from TRBV29-1 and TRBJ2-7, with no clear D. The V end lost 4 bases, the J end lost 6 bases, and 16 bases lay between the germline ends. This CDR3 is built from 13 residues. Germline lookup yields CDR1 SQVTM and CDR2 ANQGSEA. The CDR3 DNA follows: TGCAGCGTTGGACCGAAAACCCAGTGCGAGCAGTACTTC. It codes for CSVGPKTQCEQYF.

This clonotype was seen only a few times. A junction boundary mismatches the germline segment, possibly from a read error. Written as DNA, the CDR3 is TGCGCCAGCAGCCTGAAAACTAGTTCCGGGGAGCTGCTTTTT. This codes for CASSLKTSSGELLF. The chain recombines TRBV5-1 with TRBJ2-2, with D perhaps matching TRBD2 (5 bases). This CDR3 has 14 amino acids. CDR1 SGHRS and CDR2 YFSETQ come from the germline V gene.

In regard to this clonotype: An end of the junction differs from the germline gene, which may be a read error. This chain connects TRBV29-1 to TRBJ2-1; 11 bases match TRBD2. The CDR3 runs 14 residues. CDR1 is SQVTM and CDR2 is ANQGSEA in the germline V gene. CDR3 residues: CSTGLAGSYIEQLF. The CDR3 DNA sequence: TGCAGCACTGGACTAGCGGGTTCCTACATTGAGCAGCTCTTC.

As regards this clonotype: A single base separates this from a much larger clone, so it may be a read error. V usage is TRBV24-1 and J usage is TRBJ2-3; D unclear. The V end was cut by 3 bases, the J end by 2 bases, with 11 bases between. The V gene's germline CDR1 is KGHDR and CDR2 SFDVKD. The CDR3 is 15 amino acids. The CDR3 DNA is TGTGCCACCAGTGATCCTATTCCCTCCACAGATACGCAGTATTTT. It specifies CATSDPIPSTDTQYF.

As regards this clonotype: An end of the junction does not agree with germline; a read error may underlie this. CDR3 sequence: CSVAISGGGGDLFF. In DNA form, the CDR3 reads TGCAGCGTTGCTATTAGCGGGGGTGGCGGGGACCTGTTTTTT. This chain links TRBV29-1 with TRBJ2-2; 9 positions match TRBD2. Germline CDR1 and CDR2: SQVTM and ANQGSEA. The CDR3 is 14 residues long.

Worth noting for this clonotype: Without the conserved terminal phenylalanine or tryptophan, this CDR3 likely stems from a read error. This rearrangement joins TRBV5-4 to TRBJ2-5; a weak D match, TRBD2 (5 bases). This CDR3 comprises 13 residues. CDR1 is SGHNT and CDR2 is YYREEE in the germline V gene (reference sequence). Trimming took 2 bases from V and 3 from J, leaving 8 bases between them. CDR3 nucleotides: TGTGCCAGCAGCTTATACGGGAAAGAGACCCAGTACCTC. Encoded protein: CASSLYGKETQYL.